Below, 27 T cell receptor beta chains from the same sample are listed, as sequenced in a study of shared clonotypes between healthy human individuals. TCRdb's table, derived via immunoSEQ multiplex PCR, lists solely in-frame clones and lacks some. Seen here are fewer than 650,000 clones, around three quarters observed once, and the top ten hold about 12%. Material for sequencing was PBMCs. These receptors came from a woman in her forties in good health. Some clones in this sample may be carry-over from other donors' samples.

The CDR3 nucleotides are TGTGCCAGCTCACCTAGCGGGAGGAGGAACAATGAGCAGTTCTTC. Protein product: CASSPSGRRNNEQFF. J is TRBJ2-1 and V is TRBV18, with TRBD2 matching over 10 bases. Unmatched junction bases numbered 4, after V lost 3 bases and J lost 5 bases. The CDR3 spans 15 residues. The V gene's germline CDR1 is KGHSH and CDR2 LQKENI.

V and J are TRBV7-8 and TRBJ2-1, with D tentatively TRBD1 (6 bases). The CDR3 covers 16 residues. The ends were cut back, 4 bases at V and 4 bases at J, with 17 bases in the middle. The V gene's germline CDR1 is SGHVS and CDR2 FQNEAQ. In nucleotides, the CDR3 is TGTGCCAGCAGCTCCCAGGGGATCGGTTTGTACAATGAGCAGTTCTTC. It specifies CASSSQGIGLYNEQFF.

The CDR3 DNA follows: TGTGCCACCAGCAGGTGGGGGACTAGCAGGGACAATGAGCAGTTCTTC. Encoded protein: CATSRWGTSRDNEQFF. The V gene is TRBV15, the J gene TRBJ2-1; 9 positions match TRBD2. This CDR3 is 16 amino acids long. The germline V gene has CDR1 LNHNV and CDR2 YYDKDF (reference sequence). Unmatched junction bases numbered 8, after V lost 3 bases and J lost 5 bases.

The chain joins TRBV9 to TRBJ2-7; TRBD2 agrees at 10 bases. Germline V gene lookup returns CDR1 SGDLS and CDR2 YYNGEE. Losses at the gene ends were 3 bases for V and 0 bases for J; bases not matched to a gene: 6. The CDR3 runs to 16 residues. The CDR3 region is CASSALAGGSSYEQYF. CDR3 nucleotide sequence: TGTGCCAGCAGCGCTTTAGCGGGAGGAAGCTCCTACGAGCAGTACTTC.

The chain combines TRBV7-2 with TRBJ1-1; D uncertain. CDR1 SGHTA and CDR2 FQGNSA come from the germline V gene. V was trimmed by 5 bases and J by 0 bases, leaving 7 bases between them. This CDR3 has 13 amino acids. The DNA of the CDR3 is TGTGCCAGCAGCCCCCCATTGAACACTGAAGCTTTCTTT. Amino acid sequence: CASSPPLNTEAFF.

V is TRBV5-1 and J is TRBJ1-3; no firm D call. The CDR3 is 13 residues long. V was shortened by 2 bases and J by 4 bases, with 7 bases between the two germline ends. Germline V lookup: CDR1 SGHRS, CDR2 YFSETQ. CDR3 amino acids: CASSLLGGNTIYF. The CDR3 DNA sequence: TGCGCCAGCAGCTTACTCGGGGGAAACACCATATATTTT.

In this sample, this clone turned up once. The chain recombines TRBV6-5 with TRBJ2-5; 7 nucleotides agree with TRBD1. Matching the DNA end better, TRBJ2-7 makes the J call doubtful. CDR1 is MNHEY, CDR2 SVGAGI, per germline. CDR3 size: 13 residues. The CDR3 DNA sequence: TGTGCCACCTCGAGGGACAGCTTCTACGAGCAGTACTTC. Residues: CATSRDSFYEQYF.

This chain connects TRBV7-9 to TRBJ1-2; D gene uncertain. The CDR3 is made up of 13 amino acids. Deletions cut 5 bases from V and 3 bases from J, with 10 bases between. CDR1 is SEHNR, CDR2 FQNEAQ, per germline (reference sequence). The CDR3 DNA reads TGTGCCAGCAGCCGATTAACTGACTATGGCTACACCTTC. It encodes CASSRLTDYGYTF.

This clone has a handful of counts. The CDR3 sequence: CAWSVVREAEQYF. For the CDR3, the DNA is TGTGCCTGGAGTGTAGTCCGGGAGGCCGAGCAGTACTTC. The chain joins TRBV30 to TRBJ2-7, with TRBD2 identical over 7 bases. Germline V gene data show CDR1 as GTSNPN and CDR2 as SVGIG (reference sequence). The V gene end was trimmed by 0 bases and the J gene end by 6 bases; junction bases not matched to a gene: 5. The CDR3 extends over 13 amino acids. The variable domain in full, completed from reference TRBV30 and TRBJ2-7, reads SQTIHQWPATLVQPVGSPLSLECTVEGTSNPNLYWYRQAAGRGLQLLFYSVGIGQISSEVPQNLSASRPQDRQFILSSKKLLLSDSGFYLCAWSVVREAEQYFGPGTRLTVT.

As for this clone: Given a far larger clone just one base away, this is likely a sequencing read error. This is likely a read error, given that the CDR3 carries no conserved phenylalanine or tryptophan at its end. CDR3 residues: CASSQGRKTEAFI. CDR3 nucleotide sequence: TGTGCCAGCAGCCAAGGTCGAAAGACTGAAGCTTTCATT. The chain is built from TRBV4-2 and TRBJ1-1; no firm D call. CDR1 LGHNA and CDR2 YNFKEQ come from the germline V gene. V was trimmed by 1 base and J by 5 bases, leaving 8 bases between them. The CDR3 covers 13 residues.

The J gene is TRBJ2-7, the V gene TRBV12-2; the tabulated D call, TRBD1, remains unverified against the DNA. TRBV12-2 represents a pseudogene. The length of the CDR3 is 15 residues. CDR3 amino acids: CASRFKGNSTYEQYF. CDR3 DNA: TGTGCAAGTCGCTTCAAGGGGAACTCGACCTACGAGCAGTACTTC.

The DNA of the CDR3 is TGTGCCTGGAGTGTACGACTAGCGGGAAGCTACGAGCAGTACTTC. Amino acid sequence: CAWSVRLAGSYEQYF. This sequence joins TRBV30 and TRBJ2-7; 11 bases line up with TRBD2. Losses at the gene ends were 0 bases for V and 3 bases for J; bases not matched to a gene: 4. Germline loops: CDR1 GTSNPN, CDR2 SVGIG (reference sequence). The CDR3 length is 15 residues.

The V call is TRBV19, the J call TRBJ2-1, with a weak D call TRBD1 (5 bases). The V end was cut by 1 base, the J end by 5 bases, with 12 bases between. This CDR3 comprises 15 residues. Germline V lookup: CDR1 LNHDA, CDR2 SQIVND (reference sequence). In DNA, the CDR3 is TGTGCCAGTAGTATAGTGTTAGTAGGGGACAATGAGCAGTTCTTC. This encodes CASSIVLVGDNEQFF. Full variable domain (missing parts from reference TRBV19 and TRBJ2-1): DGGITQSPKYLFRKEGQNVTLSCEQNLNHDAMYWYRQDPGQGLRLIYYSQIVNDFQKGDIAEGYSVSREKKESFPLTVTSAQKNPTAFYLCASSIVLVGDNEQFFGPGTRLTVL.

The chain uses TRBV5-4 and TRBJ2-7, with 14 bases fitting TRBD2. CDR3 length: 16 amino acids. J gave up 4 bases and V 4 bases, and 7 bases lay outside the gene matches. Germline loops: CDR1 SGHNT, CDR2 YYREEE (reference sequence). CDR3 sequence reads: CASSAGLAGGSYEQYF. The CDR3 bases are TGTGCCAGCAGCGCCGGACTAGCGGGAGGATCGTACGAGCAGTACTTC. Full variable domain (remainder filled in from reference TRBV5-4 and TRBJ2-7): ETGVTQSPTHLIKTRGQQVTLRCSSQSGHNTVSWYQQALGQGPQFIFQYYREEENGRGNFPPRFSGLQFPNYSSELNVNALELDDSALYLCASSAGLAGGSYEQYFGPGTRLTVT.

The chain is built from TRBV7-9 and TRBJ1-1; TRBD1 aligns across 9 bases. The trim removed 4 bases at V and 5 bases at J, leaving 5 bases unmatched. The CDR3 runs to 14 residues. Germline V CDR1 and CDR2: SEHNR, FQNEAQ (reference sequence). The CDR3 DNA follows: TGTGCCAGCAGCTCGGGACAGGGTGAAACTGAAGCTTTCTTT. It yields the protein CASSSGQGETEAFF.

The rearrangement links TRBV20-1 to TRBJ2-7; D unclear. V lost 6 bases and J 6 bases, leaving 9 bases between the germline ends. CDR1 and CDR2 from the germline V gene are DFQATT and SNEGSKA (reference sequence). The CDR3 is 10 residues long. In nucleotides, the CDR3 is TGCAGTGCCGCCGGGCCCGAGCAGTACTTC. Encoded protein: CSAAGPEQYF.

The chain joins TRBV9 to TRBJ2-3; D is uncertain. The CDR3 consists of 16 residues. Germline-derived CDR1 and CDR2 are SGDLS and YYNGEE. Between the trimmed V and J ends, which lost 0 bases and 0 bases, there was a span of 11 bases. CDR3 sequence reads: CASSVAGSSSTDTQYF. Written as DNA, the CDR3 is TGTGCCAGCAGCGTAGCGGGTAGCTCGAGCACAGATACGCAGTATTTT.

The chain employs TRBV10-3 and TRBJ1-5; D call uncertain. V lost 0 bases and J lost 4, with 4 bases in between. This CDR3 comprises 13 residues. Germline V CDR1 and CDR2: ENHRY, SYGVKD. The CDR3 loop is CAISESKNQPQHF. In DNA, the CDR3 is TGTGCCATCAGTGAGTCGAAGAATCAGCCCCAGCATTTT.

Turning to this clone: The sample holds other DNA sequences that translate to the same CDR3. The chain uses TRBV11-2 and TRBJ2-6; D is ambiguous. This CDR3 is built from 15 residues. Trimming took off 2 bases at V and 8 bases at J, with 13 bases between the two ends. CDR1 is SGHAT, CDR2 FQNNGV, per germline. The CDR3 protein is CASSLNFGQTNVLTF. DNA for the CDR3: TGTGCCAGCAGCTTAAACTTCGGCCAGACCAACGTCCTGACTTTC.

The genes are TRBV5-1 and TRBJ2-7; TRBD2 matches at 9 bases. The CDR3 runs to 14 residues. Germline V gene lookup returns CDR1 SGHRS and CDR2 YFSETQ. V lost 1 base and J lost 2; bases outside the gene matches: 1. The CDR3 nucleotides read TGCGCCAGCAGCTTGTCTAGCGGGGCCTACGAGCAGTACTTC. Encoded protein: CASSLSSGAYEQYF.

The chain joins TRBV10-3 to TRBJ2-1; D possibly uses TRBD1 or TRBD2 (5 bases each). The CDR3 is made up of 14 amino acids. Germline-derived CDR1 and CDR2 are ENHRY and SYGVKD. V was clipped by 2 bases and J by 9 bases, with 14 bases between them. The CDR3 sequence: CAISEGNRDAEQFF. In DNA form, the CDR3 reads TGTGCCATCAGTGAGGGGAACCGGGACGCTGAGCAGTTCTTC.

This clone was seen just once. This rearrangement joins TRBV27 to TRBJ2-3; 10 nucleotides agree with TRBD2. The J segment lost 1 base and the V segment lost 10 bases, leaving 11 bases of the junction unmatched. Germline V CDR1 and CDR2: MNHEY, SMNVEV (reference sequence). The CDR3 runs to 16 residues. CDR3 loop: CATSGSVRGGTDTQYF. CDR3 DNA sequence: TGTGCCACTAGCGGGAGTGTAAGGGGGGGCACAGATACGCAGTATTTT.

The V gene is TRBV28, the J gene TRBJ1-1, with D possibly being TRBD1 (5 bases). Trimming stripped 5 bases from V and 3 bases from J, with 19 bases between. This CDR3 contains 16 residues. Germline loops: CDR1 MDHEN, CDR2 SYDVKM. The DNA for the CDR3 is TGTGCCAGCAGTACCCCGGGGGTGACCGAGGACACTGAAGCTTTCTTT. Translated, it gives CASSTPGVTEDTEAFF.

In nucleotides, the CDR3 is TGTGCCTGGAGTGGGGAGTTCTACGAGCAGTACTTC. Amino acid sequence: CAWSGEFYEQYF. V and J are TRBV30 and TRBJ2-7, with D possibly being TRBD2 (5 bases). Germline values: CDR1 GTSNPN, CDR2 SVGIG (reference sequence). Trimming took off 1 base at V and 3 bases at J, with 7 bases between the two ends. The CDR3 is made up of 12 amino acids.

This clone was recorded once. The rearrangement joins TRBV13 to TRBJ2-3; no clear D. V shed 1 base and J shed 0 bases, with 5 bases lying between them. The CDR3 has 14 amino acids. The germline V gene has CDR1 PRHDT and CDR2 FYEKMQ (reference sequence). The CDR3 nucleotides read TGTGCCAGCAGCTTAGTTAGGAGCACAGATACGCAGTATTTT. This gives the protein CASSLVRSTDTQYF.

The rearrangement joins TRBV5-6 to TRBJ1-2; D uncertain. V shed 4 bases and J shed 2 bases, with 15 bases lying between them. In germline, CDR1 is SGHDT, CDR2 YYEEEE. The CDR3 is 15 residues long. The CDR3: CASSRRGEGNYGYTF. Written as DNA, the CDR3 is TGTGCCAGCAGCCGCCGGGGTGAGGGCAACTATGGCTACACCTTC.

The chain recombines TRBV19 with TRBJ2-1; TRBD2 aligns across 10 bases. Trimming at V came to 6 bases and at J to 10 bases, leaving 9 bases not matched to a gene. This CDR3 comprises 14 residues. Per the germline V gene, CDR1 is LNHDA and CDR2 is SQIVND (reference sequence). DNA of the CDR3: TGTGCCAGTAGCCCCCCTCCAGCGGGAGGGGAGCAGTTCTTC. Its protein product is CASSPPPAGGEQFF.